The 20 T cell receptor beta chains listed next were all sequenced from one sample in a study of T cells in localized non-small cell lung cancer. Only in-frame clones appear in the TCRdb table, and some are missing; sequencing was by immunoSEQ multiplex PCR. The sample holds about 2,400 clones, more than 30% seen once. This specimen was lymph node tissue, taken before any cancer treatment. Receptors were obtained from a male donor older than 55 with stage II squamous cell lung carcinoma.

The chain couples TRBV18 to TRBJ1-2, with 8 bases identical to TRBD1. CDR1 and CDR2 from the germline V gene are KGHSH and LQKENI. The CDR3 is 15 residues long. J lost 1 base, V lost 1 base, and 2 bases had no gene match. CDR3 region: CASSPQGQDNYGYTF. The CDR3 DNA is TGTGCCAGCTCACCACAGGGACAGGATAACTATGGCTACACCTTC.

The chain is built from TRBV25-1 and TRBJ1-1, with D unclear. Germline CDR1 and CDR2: MGHDK and SYGVNS. This CDR3 contains 14 residues. V gave up 2 bases and J gave up 3 bases, with 10 bases separating them. CDR3 amino acids: CASSEGVEDTEAFF. The CDR3 coding sequence is TGTGCCAGCAGTGAAGGCGTTGAGGACACTGAAGCTTTCTTT.

The gene calls are TRBV10-3 and TRBJ1-2, with D tentatively TRBD1 (5 bases). V was pared by 2 bases and J by 2 bases, with 9 bases between. CDR1 and CDR2 from the germline V gene are ENHRY and SYGVKD. This CDR3 contains 14 residues. In DNA, the CDR3 is TGTGCCATCAGTGAGCGGGGCGCGAACTATGGCTACACCTTC. It yields the protein CAISERGANYGYTF.

The chain carries TRBV19 and TRBJ1-1; 7 bases agree with TRBD1. CDR1 is LNHDA and CDR2 is SQIVND in the germline V gene (reference sequence). The CDR3 is 14 residues long. The ends lost 6 bases at V and 1 base at J; junction bases unmatched: 5. CDR3 nucleotide sequence: TGTGCCAGTAGGCGACAGGGAGAGAACACTGAAGCTTTCTTT. Its translation: CASRRQGENTEAFF.

The chain is built from TRBV7-5 and TRBJ1-5; TRBD1 reflects the table's D call only, with no check against the DNA. TRBV7-5 is designated a pseudogene. There are 14 residues in the CDR3. This CDR3 reads CASSPGTGDQPQHF. Here the CDR3 DNA reads TGTGCCAGCAGCCCAGGGACAGGGGATCAGCCCCAGCATTTT.

The V gene is TRBV9, the J gene TRBJ1-3; D not resolved. CDR3 length: 13 amino acids. Trimming removed 5 bases at V and 7 bases at J, with 13 bases between. Germline CDR1 is SGDLS and CDR2 is YYNGEE. The CDR3 is CASSLNAGNTIYF. The CDR3 bases are TGTGCCAGCAGTTTAAACGCCGGGAACACCATATATTTT.

In this sample, this clone turned up a few times. This chain joins TRBV6-8 and TRBJ2-7, with 8 nucleotides matching TRBD1. CDR3 size: 15 residues. Looked up from germline, CDR1 is MNHGY and CDR2 is SAAAGT. V gave up 8 bases and J gave up 5 bases; unmatched junction bases: 14. The DNA for the CDR3 is TGTGCCAGCGGGACCGTCAGGGGGCGGTTGCACGAGCAGTACTTC. As protein: CASGTVRGRLHEQYF.

The chain carries TRBV6-8 and TRBJ1-5; tentative D call: TRBD1 (5 bases). Germline CDR1 reads MNHGY; CDR2 reads SAAAGT. CDR3 length: 14 residues. Trimming cost V 5 bases and J 7 bases, with 15 bases left between them. The CDR3 DNA is TGTGCCAGCAGTGATTGGGGGTCTGGCCAGCCCCAGCATTTT. It encodes CASSDWGSGQPQHF.

The gene calls are TRBV18 and TRBJ2-7; TRBD1 or TRBD2 may be the D gene (6 bases each). The V gene lost 6 bases and the J gene lost 4 bases, with 16 bases spanning the gap. Germline assignment: CDR1 KGHSH and CDR2 LQKENI. This CDR3 is 14 amino acids long. The DNA of the CDR3 is TGTGCCAGCTCCCCCAGGCAGGGGAGGTACGAGCAGTACTTC. Its protein product is CASSPRQGRYEQYF.

This sequence joins TRBV9 and TRBJ2-1; 9 bases match TRBD2. CDR3 length: 15 amino acids. Germline V gene lookup returns CDR1 SGDLS and CDR2 YYNGEE. After removal of 0 bases from V and 6 bases from J, the junction contained 4 bases not matched to a gene. The CDR3 protein is CASSVGLAGFNEQFF. The CDR3 coding sequence is TGTGCCAGCAGCGTAGGTCTAGCGGGATTCAATGAGCAGTTCTTC.

This chain uses TRBV18 with TRBJ1-2; TRBD1 matches at 9 bases. Germline V gene lookup returns CDR1 KGHSH and CDR2 LQKENI. The CDR3 extends over 15 amino acids. With 0 bases clipped from V and 6 bases from J, the junction kept 5 bases outside the gene matches. Here the CDR3 DNA reads TGTGCCAGCTCACCACCTGGGACAGGGTGGGATGGCTACACCTTC. As protein: CASSPPGTGWDGYTF. Filled out from reference TRBV18 and TRBJ1-2, the complete variable domain reads NAGVMQNPRHLVRRRGQEARLRCSPMKGHSHVYWYRQLPEEGLKFMVYLQKENIIDESGMPKERFSAEFPKEGPSILRIQQVVRGDSAAYFCASSPPGTGWDGYTFGSGTRLTVV.

This clone was seen only a few times. V is TRBV9 and J is TRBJ2-6; no reliable D call. The CDR3 length is 12 residues. V gave up 5 bases and J gave up 7 bases, with 7 bases separating them. Germline CDR1 SGDLS, CDR2 YYNGEE. The DNA of the CDR3 is TGTGCCAGCAGTGAAATTGCCAACGTCCTGACTTTC. Translation gives CASSEIANVLTF.

Only a few counts were recorded for this clone. The chain uses TRBV9 and TRBJ1-5; D not certain. V was shortened by 5 bases and J by 6 bases, with 12 bases between the two germline ends. Germline V gene data show CDR1 as SGDLS and CDR2 as YYNGEE. The CDR3 length is 13 residues. DNA for the CDR3: TGTGCCAGCAGTTCTGGGTTCGGTCAGCCCCAGCATTTT. It encodes CASSSGFGQPQHF.

CDR3 coding DNA: TGTGCCAGTAGTACGGTCGGAAACACCATATATTTT. Encoded protein: CASSTVGNTIYF. The genes are TRBV19 and TRBJ1-3; unclear D gene. The CDR3 is 12 amino acids. Germline V CDR1 and CDR2: LNHDA, SQIVND (reference sequence). V was clipped by 4 bases and J by 4 bases, with 5 bases between them.

The V call is TRBV28, the J call TRBJ1-1, with D possibly TRBD1 on 5 matching bases. Germline V gene sequence: CDR1 MDHEN, CDR2 SYDVKM. V lost 3 bases and J 4 bases, leaving 9 bases between the germline ends. The CDR3 has 13 amino acids. CDR3 nucleotide sequence: TGTGCCAGCAGTTTCCCCACAGGCACTGAAGCTTTCTTT. Residues: CASSFPTGTEAFF.

This clone was counted a few times. This rearrangement joins TRBV9 to TRBJ2-7; D not certain. The V gene lost 0 bases and the J gene lost 0 bases, with 10 bases spanning the gap. The CDR3 runs to 15 residues. The germline V gene has CDR1 SGDLS and CDR2 YYNGEE. The chain's CDR3 is CASSVAASFSYEQYF. Written as DNA, the CDR3 is TGTGCCAGCAGCGTAGCCGCATCCTTCTCCTACGAGCAGTACTTC.

This clone showed up just a few times. V usage is TRBV6-7 and J usage is TRBJ1-1, with D tentatively TRBD1 (5 bases). Being an ORF, TRBV6-7 has a function that is uncertain. This CDR3 comprises 14 residues. V lost 5 bases and J 2 bases, leaving 12 bases between the germline ends. DNA of the CDR3: TGTGCCAGCAGTACCCTGGGGACTAACACTGAAGCTTTCTTT. It is translated as CASSTLGTNTEAFF.

The J gene is TRBJ1-6, the V gene TRBV30; D call uncertain. The germline gives CDR1 GTSNPN, CDR2 SVGIG (reference sequence). V was trimmed by 1 base and J by 8 bases, leaving 12 bases between them. The CDR3 runs 14 residues. This CDR3 is CAWSAGQEYSPLHF. The CDR3 bases are TGTGCCTGGAGTGCAGGCCAGGAGTATTCACCCCTCCACTTT.

This clone has more than one count but fewer than ten. The CDR3 sequence: CASSTGTGPTYEQYF. Here the CDR3 DNA reads TGTGCCAGCAGCACTGGGACAGGACCCACCTACGAGCAGTACTTC. The chain recombines TRBV11-3 with TRBJ2-7, with 8 bases lining up with TRBD1. CDR1 is SGHNT and CDR2 is YENEEA in the germline V gene. V was pared by 5 bases and J by 2 bases, with 8 bases of the junction left unmatched. The CDR3 length is 15 residues.

The chain carries TRBV11-3 and TRBJ2-2, with 13 bases lining up with TRBD2. The ends lost 5 bases at V and 6 bases at J; junction bases unmatched: 6. The CDR3 totals 16 residues. Germline CDR1 is SGHNT and CDR2 is YENEEA. The CDR3 DNA follows: TGTGCCAGCAGCAATTGGACTAGCGGGGGTCCCGGGGAGCTGTTTTTT. It codes for CASSNWTSGGPGELFF. Looking up the rest from reference TRBV11-3 and TRBJ2-2 gives the full variable domain: EAGVVQSPRYKIIEKKQPVAFWCNPISGHNTLYWYLQNLGQGPELLIRYENEEAVDDSQLPKDRFSAERLKGVDSTLKIQPAELGDSAVYLCASSNWTSGGPGELFFGEGSRLTVL.